This T cell receptor (beta chain) is drawn from a study of beta chain features in type 1 diabetes. The isolated RNA, all of it, was reverse transcribed, so expressed TCRB transcripts were what got sequenced. Some clones are missing from TCRdb's copy, which holds only in-frame ones; the method was immunoSEQ multiplex PCR. This table has around 650,000 clones, roughly 12% appearing once. Central memory, naive, regulatory and stem cell-like memory CD4+ cells were sorted by CD45RO/CCR7/CD25/CD127/CD95/CD27. Purities over 98% were achieved in all sorted populations. With regard to this clone: Its antigen is unidentified.

Findings and limits, study-wide: Comparison showed that naive, central memory and Treg TCRB repertoires appeared more similar among patients than among healthy donors. In every one of the four CD4+ subsets, TCRB CDR3s were moderately but significantly shorter in Type 1 diabetes patients. For TCRB rearrangement, an influence of HLA type remained unresolved here.

This receptor was taken from a man between 25 and 39 years old with type 1 diabetes. Specimen: naive CD4+ T cells from blood.

The CDR3 nucleotides are TGTGCCAGCAGCCGCCTCGAGAGGGGGCCCCAGCATTTT. This translates into CASSRLERGPQHF. This chain links TRBV16 with TRBJ1-5; weak D call: TRBD1 (5 bases). With 4 bases removed from V and 9 bases from J, the gap between germline ends came to 13 bases. The CDR3 contains 13 residues. The germline CDR1 and CDR2 sequences are KGHSY and FQNENV.